This T cell receptor beta chain comes out of a study of PD-1 blockade in classical Hodgkin lymphoma. Unmatched junction bases numbered 3, after V lost 3 bases and J lost 1 base. The CDR3 extends over 15 amino acids. CDR1 and CDR2 (germline): KGHSH, LQKENI. For this clone: Antigen unknown.

General observations from the study: Complete responders' baseline diversity resembled that of newly diagnosed patients. Newly diagnosed patients were said to have less baseline TCR diversity than healthy donors did.

Every patient was affected by relapse after autologous stem cell transplantation, while exposure to brentuximab vedotin was not uniform. Classification of best responses gave complete response, partial response or progressive disease. Repertoires were generated with immunoSEQ multiplex PCR, while TCRdb's copy carries only in-frame clones and drops some. Here the sample spans tens of thousands of clones, 89% being singletons. This material consisted of peripheral blood mononuclear cells (PBMCs), taken at baseline. The V and J genes are TRBV18 and TRBJ2-5, with 9 bases matching TRBD1. This receptor was taken from a human donor with classical Hodgkin lymphoma. Written as DNA, the CDR3 is TGTGCCAGCTCACCTATACAGGGGGCCCAAGAGACCCAGTACTTC. It codes for CASSPIQGAQETQYF.